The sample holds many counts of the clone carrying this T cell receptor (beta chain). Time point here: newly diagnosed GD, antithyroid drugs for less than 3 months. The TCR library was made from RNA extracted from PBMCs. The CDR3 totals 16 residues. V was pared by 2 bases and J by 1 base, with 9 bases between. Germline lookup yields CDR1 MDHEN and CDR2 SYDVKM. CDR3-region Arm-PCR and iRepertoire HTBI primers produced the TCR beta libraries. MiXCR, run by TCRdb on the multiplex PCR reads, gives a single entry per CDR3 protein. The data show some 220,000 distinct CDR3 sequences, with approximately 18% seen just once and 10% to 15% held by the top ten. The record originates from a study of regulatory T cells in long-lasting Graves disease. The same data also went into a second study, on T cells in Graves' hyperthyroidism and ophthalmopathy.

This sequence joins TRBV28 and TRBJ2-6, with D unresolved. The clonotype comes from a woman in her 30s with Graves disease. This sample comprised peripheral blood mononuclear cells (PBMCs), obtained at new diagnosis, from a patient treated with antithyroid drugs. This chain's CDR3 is CASSLGLRSGANVLTF. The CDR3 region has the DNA TGTGCCAGCAGTTTAGGTCTGAGGTCTGGGGCCAACGTCCTGACTTTC.